Sequencing of this TCR beta chain was carried out in a study of T cell changes during pregnancy in multiple sclerosis. J gave up 4 bases and V 3 bases, and 14 bases lay outside the gene matches. The CDR3 has 19 residues. Germline V CDR1 and CDR2: MDHEN, SYDVKM. The table came from immunoSEQ multiplex PCR; TCRdb's copy has only in-frame clones and leaves some out. The sample yields about 47,000 clones, roughly nine tenths seen once. The receptor was isolated from a female donor with multiple sclerosis, enrolled in a pregnancy study. Sequenced here: CD8+ T cells from peripheral blood mononuclear cells, sampled in the second trimester of pregnancy. The chain is built from TRBV28 and TRBJ2-6; 8 nucleotides agree with TRBD1. The CDR3 sequence is CASSLSLQGADLGANVLTF. CDR3 DNA: TGTGCCAGCAGTTTGTCACTCCAGGGGGCGGATTTAGGGGCCAACGTCCTGACTTTC.